The rows below give T cell receptor beta chains drawn from one sample of a study of chemoradiotherapy in HPV16-positive cancers. The table came from immunoSEQ multiplex PCR; TCRdb's copy has only in-frame clones and leaves some out. The sample has fewer than 8,000 clones; 75% to 90% are singletons. Material: tumor tissue, obtained from a patient who underwent chemoradiotherapy. The origin of the receptors is a human donor with HPV-associated anogenital cancer. CDR3s include the opening cysteine and the closing phenylalanine or tryptophan. Each record gives: clone size, V gene, J gene, D gene, CDR3 protein, CDR3 DNA. D genes are given only for firm matches. The size entry is marked missing in some rows and otherwise reads once, few, many or a size class.

NA	TRBV29-1	TRBJ2-5	NA	CSVGTSETQYF	TGCAGCGTCGGGACTTCTGAGACCCAGTACTTC
NA	TRBV25-1	TRBJ1-2	NA	CASSDNWGYTF	TGTGCCAGCAGTGACAACTGGGGCTACACCTTC
once	TRBV19	TRBJ1-5	NA	CASSMLEEGQPQHF	TGTGCCAGTAGTATGCTCGAGGAGGGTCAGCCCCAGCATTTT
NA	TRBV5-1	TRBJ2-5	TRBD2	CASSSPTSGKGGETQYF	TGCGCCAGCAGCTCACCTACTAGCGGGAAAGGGGGAGAGACCCAGTACTTC
NA	TRBV27	TRBJ2-5	TRBD2	CASRGSSGAVSGQYF	TGTGCCAGCCGGGGGTCTAGCGGGGCCGTTTCGGGCCAGTACTTC
few	TRBV7-2	TRBJ1-5	NA	CASSPLAGGNQPQHF	TGTGCCAGCAGCCCCTTGGCTGGGGGCAATCAGCCCCAGCATTTT
NA	TRBV5-5	TRBJ2-1	TRBD2	CASSESGTAYNEQFF	TGTGCCAGCAGCGAAAGCGGGACGGCATACAATGAGCAGTTCTTC
NA	TRBV7-6	TRBJ2-5	TRBD2	CASSLAAPGTSGTQYF	TGTGCCAGCAGCTTAGCGGCGCCCGGGACTAGTGGGACCCAGTACTTC
NA	TRBV7-2	TRBJ2-7	NA	CASSLARLTEQYF	TGTGCCAGCAGCTTAGCGCGCCTAACCGAGCAGTACTTC
NA	TRBV7-2	TRBJ1-4	NA	CASSLKGYTEKLFF	TGTGCCAGCAGCTTAAAGGGGTATACCGAAAAACTGTTTTTT
once	TRBV11-3	TRBJ2-7	NA	CASSQISYEQYF	TGTGCCAGCAGCCAAATCTCCTACGAGCAGTACTTC
NA	TRBV7-8	TRBJ2-1	NA	CASSLDLLGHEQFF	TGTGCCAGCAGCTTAGATCTACTGGGGCATGAGCAGTTCTTC
NA	TRBV7-2	TRBJ2-1	TRBD2	CASSPRTSGRRDEQFF	TGTGCCAGCAGCCCTAGGACTAGCGGGAGGAGGGATGAGCAGTTCTTC
NA	TRBV29-1	TRBJ1-2	NA	CSVVTPYGYTF	TGCAGCGTTGTTACGCCATATGGCTACACCTTC
NA	TRBV7-2	TRBJ2-1	NA	CASSLVAGNNEQFF	TGTGCCAGCAGCTTAGTTGCAGGAAACAATGAGCAGTTCTTC
NA	TRBV19	TRBJ1-5	NA	CASSIGDGDQPQHF	TGTGCCAGTAGTATTGGGGATGGAGATCAGCCCCAGCATTTT
NA	TRBV6-1	TRBJ2-7	NA	CASRDGAGEQYF	TGTGCCAGCCGGGACGGGGCTGGAGAGCAGTACTTC
NA	TRBV19	TRBJ1-1	NA	CATALGGPNTEAFF	TGTGCCACCGCCCTCGGGGGGCCTAACACTGAAGCTTTCTTT
NA	TRBV7-3	TRBJ2-1	TRBD2	CASSLTGLAGYNEQFF	TGTGCCAGCAGCTTAACCGGACTAGCGGGTTACAATGAGCAGTTCTTC
NA	TRBV19	TRBJ1-1	NA	CASSLLGDTEAFF	TGTGCCAGTAGTCTCTTGGGGGACACTGAAGCTTTCTTT
NA	TRBV5-6	TRBJ2-1	TRBD1	CASSSRGTGTLELEQFF	TGTGCCAGCAGCTCCCGCGGGACAGGGACCTTAGAGTTAGAGCAGTTCTTC
NA	TRBV5-1	TRBJ2-1	NA	CASSLDGSSYNEQFF	TGCGCCAGCAGCTTGGATGGTAGCTCCTACAATGAGCAGTTCTTC
NA	TRBV5-1	TRBJ2-4	NA	CASSLWGEENIQYF	TGCGCCAGCAGCTTGTGGGGGGAAGAAAACATTCAGTACTTC
NA	TRBV11-3	TRBJ2-7	NA	CASSHGLNTYEQYF	TGTGCCAGCAGCCACGGACTGAACACCTACGAGCAGTACTTC
NA	TRBV18	TRBJ1-2	NA	CASSPRIGDVGYTF	TGTGCCAGCTCACCACGGATAGGGGATGTGGGCTACACCTTC
NA	TRBV9	TRBJ2-7	NA	CASSPSGGIQYF	TGTGCCAGCAGCCCGTCCGGTGGGATTCAGTACTTC
NA	TRBV11-3	TRBJ2-1	NA	CASSLDRINEQFF	TGTGCCAGCAGCTTAGATCGTATCAATGAGCAGTTCTTC
NA	TRBV9	TRBJ1-1	NA	CASSVIGGGAEAFF	TGTGCCAGCAGCGTAATTGGGGGGGGAGCTGAAGCTTTCTTT
once	TRBV5-1	TRBJ2-1	NA	CASRGSSTGNEQFF	TGCGCCAGCAGGGGGAGCTCTACTGGCAATGAGCAGTTCTTC
NA	TRBV29-1	TRBJ2-3	NA	CSHRFQGSSTDTQYF	TGCAGCCACAGGTTCCAGGGATCGAGCACAGATACGCAGTATTTT
once	TRBV10-3	TRBJ2-3	NA	CAIRVGPSTDTQYF	TGTGCCATCAGGGTGGGTCCTAGCACAGATACGCAGTATTTT
once	TRBV6-5	TRBJ2-1	NA	CASSYSTEQFF	TGTGCCAGCAGTTACTCGACTGAGCAGTTCTTC
NA	TRBV5-1	TRBJ2-2	NA	CASSRVDNPNTGELFF	TGCGCCAGCAGCCGGGTGGACAACCCGAACACCGGGGAGCTGTTTTTT
once	TRBV5-3	TRBJ2-7	TRBD2	CARSQPQAGISYEQYF	TGTGCCAGAAGCCAGCCACAAGCGGGGATCTCCTACGAGCAGTACTTC
once	TRBV7-2	TRBJ2-7	NA	CASSLFGFGTPRDEQYF	TGTGCCAGCAGCTTATTCGGTTTTGGGACACCCAGGGACGAGCAGTACTTC
NA	TRBV5-5	TRBJ1-5	NA	CASSGGGGNQPQHF	TGTGCCAGCAGCGGGGGCGGGGGGAATCAGCCCCAGCATTTT
few	TRBV30	TRBJ1-5	NA	CAWSKGGGNQPQHF	TGTGCCTGGAGTAAGGGGGGAGGCAATCAGCCCCAGCATTTT
NA	TRBV5-1	TRBJ2-7	NA	CASSLTGSFSYEQYF	TGCGCCAGCAGCTTGACCGGGTCCTTCTCCTACGAGCAGTACTTC
NA	TRBV5-6	TRBJ1-5	NA	CASSLGLGGNQPQHF	TGTGCCAGCAGCTTGGGCTTAGGGGGGAATCAGCCCCAGCATTTT
NA	TRBV7-9	TRBJ2-7	NA	CASSLAAGRYEQYF	TGTGCCAGCAGCTTAGCGGCAGGGCGCTACGAGCAGTACTTC
once	TRBV5-5	TRBJ2-7	TRBD1	CASSLQGFYEQYF	TGTGCCAGCAGCTTACAGGGGTTTTACGAGCAGTACTTC
once	TRBV6-1	TRBJ2-7	TRBD1	CASPSGTGVYEQYF	TGTGCCAGCCCTTCCGGGACAGGGGTCTACGAGCAGTACTTC
NA	TRBV19	TRBJ1-2	NA	CASSISGPYGYTF	TGTGCCAGTAGTATTTCCGGGCCCTATGGCTACACCTTC
NA	TRBV7-3	TRBJ2-1	NA	CASSYGGADEQFF	TGTGCCAGCAGCTATGGGGGGGCAGATGAGCAGTTCTTC
NA	TRBV25-1	TRBJ2-5	TRBD2	CASSHPGRGEETQYF	TGTGCCAGCAGTCACCCCGGGAGGGGAGAAGAGACCCAGTACTTC
NA	TRBV11-3	TRBJ1-2	TRBD1	CASSKRGGNYGYTF	TGTGCCAGCAGCAAAAGAGGGGGCAACTATGGCTACACCTTC